Shown below are 2 T cell receptor beta chains from a single sample sequenced in a study of response to subunit inactivated influenza vaccine. Via MiXCR, TCRdb re-called the RT-PCR reads, giving one row per CDR3 protein. The sample lists 300,000 to 350,000 distinct CDR3 sequences, about a fifth occurring once. The sequences come from PBMCs from blood, collected 21 months after vaccination. The origin of the receptors is a man aged 45 to 75 who received an inactivated influenza vaccine.

This rearrangement joins TRBV5-4 to TRBJ2-5; 10 bases are shared with TRBD1. The germline CDR1 and CDR2 sequences are SGHNT and YYREEE (reference sequence). CDR3 length: 15 residues. V lost 4 bases and J lost 5; bases outside the gene matches: 8. CDR3 sequence: CASSNRQGASETQYF. CDR3 nucleotides: TGTGCCAGCAGCAATCGACAGGGGGCGAGTGAGACCCAGTACTTC.

The chain uses TRBV19 and TRBJ1-5, with a weak D call TRBD1 (5 bases). The germline V gene encodes CDR1 LNHDA and CDR2 SQIVND (reference sequence). The germline V and J ends were trimmed by 10 bases and 0 bases, with 13 bases remaining between them. The CDR3 covers 14 residues. The CDR3 region has the DNA TGTGCCACTCGGGACGGAAATAGCAATCAGCCCCAGCATTTT. This codes for CATRDGNSNQPQHF.